The rows below give T cell receptor beta chains drawn from one sample of a study of regulatory T cells in long-lasting Graves disease. TCRdb passed the multiplex PCR reads through MiXCR, listing each CDR3 protein once. The table includes approximately 400,000 distinct CDR3 sequences, roughly a sixth detected once. This material consisted of peripheral blood mononuclear cells (PBMCs), taken at new diagnosis, from a patient treated with antithyroid drugs. The receptor set was obtained from a female donor with Graves disease. The CDR3 runs from the conserved cysteine through the conserved F or W. Fields, in order: clone size, V gene, J gene, D gene, CDR3 protein, CDR3 DNA. The D gene is left open where the match is weak. The size of a clone is reported for some rows only, either as once, few or many, or as a class for expanded clones.

size: NA
V: TRBV19
J: TRBJ1-1
D: TRBD1
CDR3: CASSNRQGGTEVFF
DNA: TGTGCCAGTAGTAACCGACAGGGGGGCACTGAAGTTTTCTTT

size: many
V: TRBV7-9
J: TRBJ2-1
D: TRBD2
CDR3: CASSQQSGREFF
DNA: TGTGCCAGCAGCCAACAAAGCGGGAGGGAGTTCTTC

size: many
V: TRBV29-1
J: TRBJ2-1
D: NA
CDR3: CSVEGRSAEQFF
DNA: TGCAGCGTTGAGGGCCGGTCGGCTGAGCAGTTCTTC

size: many
V: TRBV27
J: TRBJ2-7
D: TRBD2
CDR3: CASSLLASGSYEQYF
DNA: TGTGCCAGCAGTTTATTGGCTAGCGGGTCCTACGAGCAGTACTTC

size: many
V: TRBV29-1
J: TRBJ2-7
D: NA
CDR3: CSVVVGASYEQYF
DNA: TGCAGCGTTGTAGTCGGGGCTTCCTACGAGCAGTACTTC

size: NA
V: TRBV12-3/TRBV12-4
J: TRBJ1-1
D: NA
CDR3: CASSLRVWASRDTEAFF
DNA: TGTGCCAGCAGTTTAAGGGTTTGGGCCTCTCGGGACACTGAAGCTTTCTTT

size: many
V: TRBV7-2
J: TRBJ2-5
D: NA
CDR3: CASSLVGRGQETQYF
DNA: TGTGCCAGCAGCTTAGTTGGCCGGGGCCAAGAGACCCAGTACTTC

size: many
V: TRBV10-3
J: TRBJ1-1
D: NA
CDR3: CAILAGPEAFF
DNA: TGTGCCATCCTGGCGGGCCCAGAAGCTTTCTTT

size: many
V: TRBV6-1
J: TRBJ1-2
D: NA
CDR3: CASDANRAGGYTF
DNA: TGTGCCAGCGACGCCAACAGGGCTGGCGGCTACACCTTC

size: many
V: TRBV6-2/TRBV6-3
J: TRBJ1-2
D: NA
CDR3: CASNPSRGSGYTF
DNA: TGTGCCAGCAATCCATCAAGGGGGTCTGGCTACACCTTC

size: NA
V: TRBV7-2
J: TRBJ2-1
D: NA
CDR3: CACSGDGRNEQFF
DNA: TGTGCCTGCTCTGGGGACGGGCGCAATGAGCAGTTCTTC

size: NA
V: TRBV6-9
J: TRBJ2-3
D: NA
CDR3: CASSYPIGAGASTDTQYF
DNA: TGTGCCAGCAGTTACCCGATAGGGGCGGGGGCCTCCACAGATACGCAGTATTTT

size: many
V: TRBV12-3/TRBV12-4
J: TRBJ2-1
D: NA
CDR3: CASSSGPSNEQFF
DNA: TGTGCCAGCAGTTCAGGTCCCTCCAATGAGCAGTTCTTC

size: NA
V: TRBV19
J: TRBJ2-3
D: NA
CDR3: CASSIVVASDTQYF
DNA: TGTGCCAGTAGTATTGTGGTAGCTTCGGATACGCAGTATTTT

size: many
V: TRBV20-1
J: TRBJ1-5
D: TRBD1
CDR3: CSARTTGGAVGNQPQHF
DNA: TGCAGTGCTAGAACGACAGGGGGCGCGGTTGGCAATCAGCCCCAGCATTTT

size: many
V: TRBV11-2
J: TRBJ2-3
D: TRBD2
CDR3: CASSFTGGGTDTQYF
DNA: TGTGCCAGCAGCTTCACGGGAGGAGGGACAGATACGCAGTATTTT

size: many
V: TRBV6-1
J: TRBJ2-1
D: NA
CDR3: CASSEVGGSYNEQFF
DNA: TGTGCCAGCAGTGAAGTCGGAGGCTCCTACAATGAGCAGTTCTTC

size: many
V: TRBV28
J: TRBJ1-5
D: NA
CDR3: CASGREQPQHF
DNA: TGTGCCAGCGGCCGGGAACAGCCCCAGCATTTT

size: many
V: TRBV27
J: TRBJ1-1
D: NA
CDR3: CASSLSDTNTEAFF
DNA: TGTGCCAGCAGTTTATCCGATACTAACACTGAAGCTTTCTTT

size: few
V: TRBV7-9
J: TRBJ1-5
D: NA
CDR3: CASSHTPTEHRGNQPQHF
DNA: TGTGCCAGCAGCCACACCCCCACGGAGCACAGGGGCAATCAGCCCCAGCATTTT

size: NA
V: TRBV20-1
J: TRBJ2-2
D: NA
CDR3: CSAAPRQNTGELFF
DNA: TGCAGTGCTGCTCCCCGACAGAACACCGGGGAGCTGTTTTTT

size: many
V: TRBV7-9
J: TRBJ1-2
D: NA
CDR3: CASSLPGRGNKYGYTF
DNA: TGTGCCAGCAGCTTGCCCGGACGGGGTAACAAATATGGCTACACCTTC

size: many
V: TRBV12-3/TRBV12-4
J: TRBJ2-5
D: NA
CDR3: CASSLTDVPAETQYF
DNA: TGTGCCAGCAGTTTGACGGACGTTCCCGCGGAGACCCAGTACTTC

size: NA
V: TRBV5-1
J: TRBJ1-5
D: NA
CDR3: CASSFRGNQPQHF
DNA: TGCGCCAGCAGCTTTCGGGGCAATCAGCCCCAGCATTTT

size: many
V: TRBV7-9
J: TRBJ1-2
D: TRBD1
CDR3: CASSLTGTDYGYTF
DNA: TGTGCCAGCAGCTTGACCGGGACAGACTATGGCTACACCTTC

size: NA
V: TRBV13
J: TRBJ1-1
D: TRBD1
CDR3: CASSSEQGDEAFF
DNA: TGTGCCAGCAGCTCAGAACAGGGGGATGAAGCTTTCTTT

size: NA
V: TRBV7-2
J: TRBJ1-3
D: NA
CDR3: CASSRQISGNTIYF
DNA: TGTGCCAGCAGCCGACAAATCTCTGGAAACACCATATATTTT

size: few
V: TRBV6-2/TRBV6-3
J: TRBJ2-7
D: NA
CDR3: CASSIVAELYEQYF
DNA: TGTGCCAGCAGTATTGTAGCGGAGCTGTACGAGCAGTACTTC

size: many
V: TRBV7-2
J: TRBJ1-1
D: NA
CDR3: CASSFRQRRTEAFF
DNA: TGTGCCAGCAGCTTCCGGCAGAGGCGCACTGAAGCTTTCTTT

size: many
V: TRBV5-1
J: TRBJ1-1
D: TRBD1
CDR3: CASSGDPGQGKTEAFF
DNA: TGCGCCAGCAGCGGAGATCCGGGACAGGGGAAGACTGAAGCTTTCTTT

size: few
V: TRBV9
J: TRBJ2-7
D: TRBD2
CDR3: CASSVESGVPVEQYF
DNA: TGTGCCAGCAGCGTAGAAAGCGGGGTCCCGGTTGAGCAGTACTTC

size: NA
V: TRBV19
J: TRBJ1-5
D: NA
CDR3: CASLRRGSSNQPQHF
DNA: TGTGCCAGTCTTCGTCGAGGGTCAAGCAATCAGCCCCAGCATTTT

size: many
V: TRBV27
J: TRBJ2-1
D: TRBD2
CDR3: CASTSPRSGIHNEQFF
DNA: TGTGCCAGCACCTCCCCCCGAAGCGGGATACACAATGAGCAGTTCTTC

size: once
V: TRBV2
J: TRBJ1-2
D: TRBD1
CDR3: CASSDGTGANGYTF
DNA: TGTGCCAGCAGTGATGGGACAGGGGCGAATGGCTACACCTTC

size: NA
V: TRBV20-1
J: TRBJ1-4
D: NA
CDR3: CSARDNRGLNEKLFF
DNA: TGCAGTGCTAGAGATAATAGGGGCCTTAATGAAAAACTGTTTTTT

size: many
V: TRBV27
J: TRBJ2-7
D: TRBD2
CDR3: CASRLAGTGRSYGQYF
DNA: TGTGCCAGCAGGCTAGCGGGTACGGGCCGCTCCTACGGGCAGTACTTC

size: few
V: TRBV7-3
J: TRBJ1-1
D: NA
CDR3: CASSSGDITEAFF
DNA: TGTGCCAGCAGCTCCGGGGACATCACTGAAGCTTTCTTT

size: NA
V: TRBV28
J: TRBJ2-2
D: TRBD2
CDR3: CASSIAGGVWGTGELFF
DNA: TGTGCCAGCAGTATAGCGGGAGGTGTGTGGGGTACCGGGGAGCTGTTTTTT

size: many
V: TRBV7-6
J: TRBJ1-1
D: NA
CDR3: CASSLGERAMNTEAFF
DNA: TGTGCCAGCAGCTTAGGGGAAAGAGCCATGAACACTGAAGCTTTCTTT

size: NA
V: TRBV29-1
J: TRBJ2-5
D: NA
CDR3: CSVELPEETQYF
DNA: TGCAGCGTTGAGTTGCCAGAAGAGACCCAGTACTTC

size: NA
V: TRBV18
J: TRBJ1-5
D: NA
CDR3: CASSPQMGVNQPQHF
DNA: TGTGCCAGCTCACCACAAATGGGCGTCAATCAGCCCCAGCATTTT

size: many
V: TRBV10-3
J: TRBJ2-3
D: NA
CDR3: CAISVGGVSTDTQYF
DNA: TGTGCCATCAGTGTTGGCGGGGTTAGCACAGATACGCAGTATTTT

size: NA
V: TRBV18
J: TRBJ2-7
D: NA
CDR3: CASSPVWYLTRRYEQYF
DNA: TGTGCCAGCTCACCAGTTTGGTATCTCACCCGCCGCTACGAGCAGTACTTC

size: NA
V: TRBV6-2/TRBV6-3
J: TRBJ2-5
D: NA
CDR3: CASSATDQETQYF
DNA: TGTGCCAGCAGCGCGACAGACCAAGAGACCCAGTACTTC

size: once
V: TRBV11-2
J: TRBJ2-5
D: TRBD2
CDR3: CASSLVRGGQETQYF
DNA: TGTGCCAGCAGCTTAGTCCGGGGGGGTCAAGAGACCCAGTACTTC

size: many
V: TRBV9
J: TRBJ2-5
D: NA
CDR3: CASSPPLQETQYF
DNA: TGTGCCAGCAGCCCACCCCTCCAAGAGACCCAGTACTTC

size: many
V: TRBV5-1
J: TRBJ2-1
D: TRBD2
CDR3: CASSFSGGGEQFF
DNA: TGCGCCAGCAGCTTTAGCGGGGGAGGTGAGCAGTTCTTC

size: NA
V: TRBV20-1
J: TRBJ2-7
D: NA
CDR3: CSASDTPSYEQYF
DNA: TGCAGTGCTAGCGATACACCCTCCTACGAGCAGTACTTC

size: few
V: TRBV10-3
J: TRBJ2-1
D: NA
CDR3: CAISVGGDVGNEQFF
DNA: TGTGCCATCAGTGTTGGGGGCGATGTGGGCAATGAGCAGTTCTTC

size: many
V: TRBV12-3/TRBV12-4
J: TRBJ2-1
D: NA
CDR3: CASMNNEQFF
DNA: TGTGCCAGCATGAACAATGAGCAGTTCTTC

size: many
V: TRBV11-2
J: TRBJ1-1
D: NA
CDR3: CASSYTFTNTEAFF
DNA: TGTGCCAGCAGCTACACTTTCACGAACACTGAAGCTTTCTTT

size: many
V: TRBV28
J: TRBJ2-2
D: TRBD2
CDR3: CASSFLRTSVHTGELFF
DNA: TGTGCCAGCAGTTTTCTAAGGACTAGCGTTCACACCGGGGAGCTGTTTTTT

size: many
V: TRBV9
J: TRBJ1-4
D: NA
CDR3: CASSATATNEKLFF
DNA: TGTGCCAGCAGCGCGACAGCAACTAATGAAAAACTGTTTTTT

size: many
V: TRBV9
J: TRBJ2-7
D: TRBD1
CDR3: CASSPGQGIVEQYF
DNA: TGTGCCAGCAGCCCCGGACAGGGGATCGTCGAGCAGTACTTC

size: many
V: TRBV27
J: TRBJ2-3
D: NA
CDR3: CASSPPGELVVDTQYF
DNA: TGTGCCAGCAGTCCGCCGGGGGAGTTGGTGGTTGATACGCAGTATTTT

size: many
V: TRBV7-9
J: TRBJ2-1
D: NA
CDR3: CASSLSWDEQFF
DNA: TGTGCCAGCAGCTTAAGTTGGGATGAGCAGTTCTTC

size: many
V: TRBV24-1
J: TRBJ2-5
D: NA
CDR3: CATQRGQENVETQYF
DNA: TGTGCCACCCAACGAGGGCAGGAGAACGTCGAGACCCAGTACTTC

size: many
V: TRBV10-3
J: TRBJ1-1
D: NA
CDR3: CAISESGVTEAFF
DNA: TGTGCCATCAGTGAGTCAGGGGTTACTGAAGCTTTCTTT

size: many
V: TRBV7-2
J: TRBJ2-2
D: NA
CDR3: CASSFSTAATGELFF
DNA: TGTGCCAGCAGCTTTTCCACCGCGGCGACCGGGGAGCTGTTTTTT

size: few
V: TRBV11-2
J: TRBJ2-7
D: NA
CDR3: CASSRSPWGGARSYEQYF
DNA: TGTGCCAGCAGTCGCTCCCCTTGGGGGGGGGCGAGGTCCTACGAGCAGTACTTC